Listed below are T cell receptor beta chains from one sample, sequenced in a study of cytomegalovirus exposure and HLA in healthy donors. Assay used: immunoSEQ multiplex PCR; TCRdb lists only in-frame clones, some missing. The sample records approximately 110,000 clones, about 73% being singletons. Sequenced: PBMCs. All receptors come from a woman aged 40 to 49 in good health and CMV-seropositive. CDR3s include the opening cysteine and the closing phenylalanine or tryptophan. A D gene is named only where the DNA matches it firmly. A clone size is listed for some rows: how often the clone was seen (once, few, many), or a class if it is expanded.

>TRBJ1-6|TRBV4-1|few|-
TGCGCCAGCAGCCAAGAGAAAGTTCTAACCCTCCACTTT
CASSQEKVLTLHF
>TRBJ1-4|TRBV29-1|-|TRBD1
TGCAGCGTCGCTTCGGGGACAGCTAATGAAAAACTGTTTTTT
CSVASGTANEKLFF
>TRBJ2-1|TRBV11-3|once|TRBD1
TGTGCCAGCAGCAAAGGGACAGGGGGCAGTGAGCAGTTCTTC
CASSKGTGGSEQFF
>TRBJ1-2|TRBV29-1|once|-
TGCAGCGTTGCAAACAGAAACTATGGCTACACCTTC
CSVANRNYGYTF
>TRBJ2-2|TRBV7-3|-|-
TGTGCCAGCGGGGCCTCCTGGACCGGGGAGCTGTTTTTT
CASGASWTGELFF
>TRBJ2-2|TRBV19|-|-
TGTGCCAGTAGGACTAAGAAGACCGGGGAGCTGTTTTTT
CASRTKKTGELFF
>TRBJ2-4|TRBV9|-|TRBD1
TGTGCCAGCAGCGTAGGGGCAGGGGGTAAAGCCAAAAACATTCAGTACTTC
CASSVGAGGKAKNIQYF
>TRBJ2-1|TRBV7-2|-|-
TGTGCCAGCAGCCGGAGCCGACCCGCGGGGGAGCAGTTCTTC
CASSRSRPAGEQFF
>TRBJ1-3|TRBV29-1|-|-
TGCAGCGTTGGTTCAGGGTTTACTGGAAACACCATATATTTT
CSVGSGFTGNTIYF
>TRBJ2-1|TRBV5-1|-|-
TGCGCCAGCAGCTCCGGGTCAGGGGACAACAATGAGCAGTTCTTC
CASSSGSGDNNEQFF
>TRBJ1-1|TRBV5-1|few|-
TGCGCCAGCAGCCTGACAGATAACACTGAAGCTTTCTTT
CASSLTDNTEAFF
>TRBJ1-4|TRBV27|once|-
TGTGCCAGCAGTTTAAGGGGTGGGGAAAAACTGTTTTTT
CASSLRGGEKLFF
>TRBJ1-6|TRBV18|-|TRBD1
TGTGCCAGCTCACCCGACAGGGGACAATTTTCACCCCTCCACTTT
CASSPDRGQFSPLHF
>TRBJ1-6|TRBV6-1|-|-
TGTGCCAGCAGTGAAAGAGATGGTCTATATAATTCACCCCTCCACTTT
CASSERDGLYNSPLHF
>TRBJ1-1|TRBV21-1|-|-
TGTGCCAGCAGCAAAGTTCGGGGGGACATTGGACCCCGAGAAGCTTTCTTT
CASSKVRGDIGPREAFF